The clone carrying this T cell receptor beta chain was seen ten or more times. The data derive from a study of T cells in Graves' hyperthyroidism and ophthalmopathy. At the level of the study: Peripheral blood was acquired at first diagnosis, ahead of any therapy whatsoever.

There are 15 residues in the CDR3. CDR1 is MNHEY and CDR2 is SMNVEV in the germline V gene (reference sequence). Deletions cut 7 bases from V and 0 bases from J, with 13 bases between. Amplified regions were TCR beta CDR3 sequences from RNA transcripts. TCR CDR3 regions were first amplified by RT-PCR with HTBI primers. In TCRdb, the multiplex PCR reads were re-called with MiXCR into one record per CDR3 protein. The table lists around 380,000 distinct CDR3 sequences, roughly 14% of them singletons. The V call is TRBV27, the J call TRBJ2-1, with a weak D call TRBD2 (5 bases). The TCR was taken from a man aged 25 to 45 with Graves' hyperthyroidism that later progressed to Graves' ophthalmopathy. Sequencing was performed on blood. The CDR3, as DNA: TGTGCCAGCACCCCGGACTCAAGCTCCTACAATGAGCAGTTCTTC. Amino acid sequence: CASTPDSSSYNEQFF.